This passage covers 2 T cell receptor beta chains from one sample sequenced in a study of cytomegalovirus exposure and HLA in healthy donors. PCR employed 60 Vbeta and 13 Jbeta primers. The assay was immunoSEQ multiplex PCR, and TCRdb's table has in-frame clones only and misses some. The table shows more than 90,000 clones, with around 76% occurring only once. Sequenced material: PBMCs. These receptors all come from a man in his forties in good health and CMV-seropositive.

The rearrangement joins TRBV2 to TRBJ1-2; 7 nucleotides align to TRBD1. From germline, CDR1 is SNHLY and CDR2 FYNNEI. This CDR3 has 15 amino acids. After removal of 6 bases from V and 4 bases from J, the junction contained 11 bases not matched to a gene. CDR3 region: CASRALAGGGYGYTF. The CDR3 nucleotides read TGTGCCAGCAGGGCCCTGGCAGGGGGAGGCTATGGCTACACCTTC.

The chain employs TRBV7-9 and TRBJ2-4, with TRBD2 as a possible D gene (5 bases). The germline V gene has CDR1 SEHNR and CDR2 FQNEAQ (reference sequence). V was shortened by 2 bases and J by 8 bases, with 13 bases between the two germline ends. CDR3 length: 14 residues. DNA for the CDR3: TGTGCCAGCAGCTTAAGAGGTCCGGAGGACATTCAGTACTTC. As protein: CASSLRGPEDIQYF.